This T cell receptor (beta chain) was profiled in a study of identical twins. V lost 1 base to trimming and J lost 7 bases; unmatched junction nucleotides: 11. Germline CDR1 reads SGDLS; CDR2 reads YYNGEE. The CDR3 has 16 residues. TCRdb processed the 5' RACE reads anew with MiXCR; each CDR3 protein has one entry. The profile covers hundreds of thousands of distinct CDR3 sequences, with over 15% appearing a single time and 10% to 15% taken by the ten largest. These data were also filed under a second study, of T cells expressing NK-cell markers.

This receptor was taken from a woman in her late teens or twenties in good health. Sequenced sample: PBMCs. The rearrangement joins TRBV9 to TRBJ2-1; 7 bases map to TRBD2. CDR3 residues: CASSVIERDYLNEQFF. CDR3 in DNA: TGTGCCAGCAGCGTAATCGAGCGGGACTACCTAAATGAGCAGTTCTTC.